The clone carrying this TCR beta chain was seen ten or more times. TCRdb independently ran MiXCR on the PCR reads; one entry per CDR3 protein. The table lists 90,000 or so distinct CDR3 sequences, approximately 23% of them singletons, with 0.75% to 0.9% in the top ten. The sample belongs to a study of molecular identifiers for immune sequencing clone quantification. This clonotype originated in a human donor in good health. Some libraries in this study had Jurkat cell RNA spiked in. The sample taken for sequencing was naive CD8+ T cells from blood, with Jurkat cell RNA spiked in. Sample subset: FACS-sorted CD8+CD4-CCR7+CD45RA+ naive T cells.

Written as DNA, the CDR3 is TGCGCCAGCAGCCCATATCGGGGGGCCACTGAAGCTTTCTTT. It encodes CASSPYRGATEAFF. J is TRBJ1-1 and V is TRBV5-1, with D maybe TRBD1 (6 bases). The V end was cut by 4 bases, the J end by 4 bases, with 14 bases between. Germline CDR1 is SGHRS and CDR2 is YFSETQ. This CDR3 region has 14 residues.